This T cell receptor (beta chain) comes out of a study of cytomegalovirus exposure and HLA in healthy donors. Whole-study findings and limits: An analysis done earlier found most TCR beta V segments productive about 87% or about 30% of the time. Later on, an analysis tied some 17,000 TCR beta sequences to HLA alleles at 0.05 false discovery rate.

Germline CDR1 SGHAT, CDR2 FQDESV (reference sequence). This CDR3 region has 16 residues. V shed 5 bases and J 4 bases; nucleotides not matched to a gene: 5. A remark on this clone: Antigen unknown.

This PCR relied on a set of 60 Vbeta primers and 13 Jbeta primers. Clones were read by immunoSEQ multiplex PCR, and TCRdb kept only the in-frame ones, dropping some. The repertoire has roughly 230,000 clones, 80% to 95% of them found once; the top ten carry roughly 1.5%. The chain carries TRBV11-1 and TRBJ2-2, with 12 positions matching TRBD2. This clonotype was sampled from a girl aged 2 to 10 in good health and CMV-seronegative. Sequenced sample: PBMCs. In nucleotides, the CDR3 is TGTGCCAGCAGCGGGGGACTAGCGGGCGGCACCGGGGAGCTGTTTTTT. Protein: CASSGGLAGGTGELFF.